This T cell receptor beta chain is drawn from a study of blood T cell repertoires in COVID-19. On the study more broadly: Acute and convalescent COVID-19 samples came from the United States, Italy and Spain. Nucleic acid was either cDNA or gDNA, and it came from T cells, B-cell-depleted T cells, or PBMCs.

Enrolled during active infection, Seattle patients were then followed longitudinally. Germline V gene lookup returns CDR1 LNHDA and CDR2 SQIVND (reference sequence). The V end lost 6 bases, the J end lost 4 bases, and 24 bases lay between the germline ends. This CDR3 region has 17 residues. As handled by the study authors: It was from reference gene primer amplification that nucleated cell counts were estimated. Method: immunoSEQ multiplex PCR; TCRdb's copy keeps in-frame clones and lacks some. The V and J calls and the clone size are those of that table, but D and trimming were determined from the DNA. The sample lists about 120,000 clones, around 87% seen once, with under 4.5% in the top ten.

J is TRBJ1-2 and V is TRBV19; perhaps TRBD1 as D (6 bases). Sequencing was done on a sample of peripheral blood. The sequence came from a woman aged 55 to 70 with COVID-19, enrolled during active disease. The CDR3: CASRAFSGVPLRYGYTF. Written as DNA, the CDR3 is TGTGCCAGTAGGGCTTTTTCAGGGGTCCCGCTCCGCTATGGCTACACCTTC.